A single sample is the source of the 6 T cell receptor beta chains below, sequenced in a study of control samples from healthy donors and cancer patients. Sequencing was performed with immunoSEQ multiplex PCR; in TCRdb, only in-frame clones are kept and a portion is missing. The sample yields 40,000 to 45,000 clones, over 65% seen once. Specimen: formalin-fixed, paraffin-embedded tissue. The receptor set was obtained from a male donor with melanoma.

The DNA for the CDR3 is TGTGCCAGCGGTCTAGCGGGAAATTTGAGAGATACGCAGTATTTT. Translated: CASGLAGNLRDTQYF. The genes are TRBV5-5 and TRBJ2-3; 9 bases are shared with TRBD2. Germline values: CDR1 SGHKS, CDR2 YYEKEE (reference sequence). This CDR3 spans 15 amino acids. V gave up 7 bases and J gave up 5 bases; unmatched junction bases: 11. Full variable domain (outside the CDR3, taken from reference TRBV5-5 and TRBJ2-3): DAGVTQSPTHLIKTRGQQVTLRCSPISGHKSVSWYQQVLGQGPQFIFQYYEKEERGRGNFPDRFSARQFPNYSSELNVNALLLGDSALYLCASGLAGNLRDTQYFGPGTRLTVL.

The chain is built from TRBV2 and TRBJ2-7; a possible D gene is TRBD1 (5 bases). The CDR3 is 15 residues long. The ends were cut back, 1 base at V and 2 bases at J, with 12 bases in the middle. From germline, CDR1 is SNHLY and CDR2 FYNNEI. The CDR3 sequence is CASSEGGSRTYEQYF. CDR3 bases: TGTGCCAGCAGTGAAGGGGGCAGTAGGACCTACGAGCAGTACTTC.

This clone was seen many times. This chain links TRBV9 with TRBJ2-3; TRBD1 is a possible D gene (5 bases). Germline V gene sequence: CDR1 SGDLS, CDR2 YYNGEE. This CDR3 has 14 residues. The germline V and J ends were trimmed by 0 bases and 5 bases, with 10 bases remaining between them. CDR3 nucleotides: TGTGCCAGCAGCGTAGACAGGTTGGAAGATACGCAGTATTTT. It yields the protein CASSVDRLEDTQYF. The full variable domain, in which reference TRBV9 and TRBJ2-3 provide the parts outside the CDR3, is DSGVTQTPKHLITATGQRVTLRCSPRSGDLSVYWYQQSLDQGLQFLIQYYNGEERAKGNILERFSAQQFPDLHSELNLSSLELGDSALYFCASSVDRLEDTQYFGPGTRLTVL.

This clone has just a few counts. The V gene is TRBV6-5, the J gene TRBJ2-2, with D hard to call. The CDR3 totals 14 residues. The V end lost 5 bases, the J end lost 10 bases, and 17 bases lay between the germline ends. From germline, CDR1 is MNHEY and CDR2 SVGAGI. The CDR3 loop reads CASSPSAANPELFF. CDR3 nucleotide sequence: TGTGCCAGCAGTCCGTCCGCCGCCAACCCGGAGCTGTTTTTT.

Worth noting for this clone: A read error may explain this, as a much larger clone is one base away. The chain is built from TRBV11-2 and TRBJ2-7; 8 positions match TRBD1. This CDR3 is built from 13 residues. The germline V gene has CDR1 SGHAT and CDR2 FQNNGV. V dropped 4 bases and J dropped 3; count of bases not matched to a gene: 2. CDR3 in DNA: TGTGCCAGCAGCTGGGGACAGGACTACGAGCAGTACTTC. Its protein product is CASSWGQDYEQYF.

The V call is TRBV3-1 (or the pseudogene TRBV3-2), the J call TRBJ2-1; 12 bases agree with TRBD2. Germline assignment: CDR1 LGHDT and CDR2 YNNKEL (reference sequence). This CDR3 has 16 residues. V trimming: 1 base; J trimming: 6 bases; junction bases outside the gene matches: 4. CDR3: CASSQGGLAGPNEQFF. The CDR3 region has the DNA TGTGCCAGCAGCCAAGGGGGACTAGCGGGCCCCAATGAGCAGTTCTTC.